The 4 T cell receptor beta chains listed next were all sequenced from one sample in a study of hypomethylating agent response in myelodysplastic syndrome. Data came from immunoSEQ multiplex PCR; TCRdb stores just in-frame clones and leaves some out. The sample lists over 6,000 clones; roughly four fifths were seen once. The sample in question was bone marrow, obtained before or after starting hypomethylating agent treatment for myelodysplastic syndrome (not recorded which). The origin of the receptors is a human donor with myelodysplastic syndrome.

The V and J genes are TRBV25-1 and TRBJ2-3; 9 bases fit TRBD1. The CDR3 length is 17 residues. The germline V gene has CDR1 MGHDK and CDR2 SYGVNS. The trim removed 1 base at V and 5 bases at J, leaving 10 bases unmatched. The CDR3 coding sequence is TGTGCCAGCAGTGAATTCCGCTACAGGGGGCTCGGAGATACGCAGTATTTT. Its protein product is CASSEFRYRGLGDTQYF.

The chain carries TRBV5-5 and TRBJ2-6, with 9 bases matching TRBD1. This CDR3 is built from 17 residues. Trimming took 4 bases from V and 0 from J; bases not matched to a gene: 5. Germline assignment: CDR1 SGHKS and CDR2 YYEKEE (reference sequence). CDR3 in DNA: TGTGCCAGCAGCGGACAGGGGAGCCTCTCTGGGGCCAACGTCCTGACTTTC. Translation: CASSGQGSLSGANVLTF.

The chain uses TRBV5-1 and TRBJ2-5; 8 bases agree with TRBD1. With the DNA end fitting TRBJ2-7 better, the J assignment may be wrong. The CDR3 contains 14 residues. The germline V gene has CDR1 SGHRS and CDR2 YFSETQ. For the CDR3, the DNA is TGCGCCAGCAGCTCTGGACAGGGACTGGACGAGCAGTACTTC. This gives the protein CASSSGQGLDEQYF.

This chain uses TRBV30 with TRBJ1-6; TRBD1 aligns across 7 bases. The length of the CDR3 is 16 residues. Trimming took 2 bases from V and 10 from J; bases not matched to a gene: 14. Per the germline V gene, CDR1 is GTSNPN and CDR2 is SVGIG (reference sequence). The CDR3 loop is CAWSIGAGQRNSPLHF. In DNA, the CDR3 is TGTGCCTGGAGTATAGGTGCGGGACAGAGAAACTCACCCCTCCACTTT.